These 18 T cell receptor beta chains share one sample of origin, sequenced in a study of resident and recirculating memory T cells in vitiligo. Clones were sequenced by immunoSEQ multiplex PCR, and TCRdb holds only the in-frame ones, with some missing. The sample lists 35,000 to 45,000 clones; around 90% were seen once. Sequenced material: blood. All receptors derive from a male donor with vitiligo.

J is TRBJ2-1 and V is TRBV7-9; 7 bases align to TRBD2. The germline gives CDR1 SEHNR, CDR2 FQNEAQ (reference sequence). The CDR3 runs to 14 residues. V lost 5 bases to trimming and J lost 4 bases; unmatched junction nucleotides: 5. The CDR3 region is CASSLGLEYNEQFF. The CDR3, as DNA: TGTGCCAGCAGCCTAGGACTAGAATACAATGAGCAGTTCTTC.

The gene calls are TRBV6-5 and TRBJ1-2; 9 nucleotides agree with TRBD1. Germline CDR1 and CDR2: MNHEY and SVGAGI. The length of the CDR3 is 13 residues. J lost 8 bases, V lost 6 bases, and 7 bases had no gene match. The CDR3 nucleotides read TGTGCCAGCAGCAACGACAGGGGGGAAGGCTACACCTTC. Encoded protein: CASSNDRGEGYTF.

This chain links TRBV2 with TRBJ1-5; the match to TRBD1 covers 9 bases. The CDR3 totals 15 residues. Germline V lookup: CDR1 SNHLY, CDR2 FYNNEI. J lost 6 bases, V lost 5 bases, and 8 bases had no gene match. CDR3 residues: CASSSDRGVFQPQHF. For the CDR3, the DNA is TGTGCCAGCAGTTCTGACAGGGGGGTGTTTCAGCCCCAGCATTTT.

This clone was picked up one time. The chain joins TRBV4-1 to TRBJ1-1, with a weak D call TRBD1 (6 bases). Germline V lookup: CDR1 MGHRA, CDR2 YSYEKL. This CDR3 is built from 16 residues. V was trimmed by 2 bases and J by 2 bases, leaving 15 bases between them. The CDR3 nucleotides read TGCGCCAGCAGCCAACCTTCACAGGGCGCAAACACTGAAGCTTTCTTT. As protein: CASSQPSQGANTEAFF.

This clone was seen only once. The V call is TRBV9, the J call TRBJ1-6; a weak D match, TRBD1 (6 bases). V was pared by 0 bases and J by 10 bases, with 14 bases between. CDR3 length: 15 amino acids. Germline assignment: CDR1 SGDLS and CDR2 YYNGEE. The CDR3 here is CASSVAAQGMSPLHF. The CDR3 bases are TGTGCCAGCAGCGTAGCGGCGCAGGGGATGTCACCCCTCCACTTT.

The genes are TRBV5-1 and TRBJ1-3, with 9 bases that match TRBD1. The CDR3 extends over 14 amino acids. Losses at the gene ends were 4 bases for V and 7 bases for J; bases not matched to a gene: 6. Germline V gives CDR1 SGHRS, CDR2 YFSETQ. The CDR3 nucleotides read TGCGCCAGCAGCACCGGGACAGGGAGGAACACCATATATTTT. It encodes CASSTGTGRNTIYF.

Remarks on this clone: An end of the junction differs from the germline gene, which may be a read error. This chain uses TRBV2 with TRBJ2-3, with no clear D. Germline V gene lookup returns CDR1 SNHLY and CDR2 FYNNEI. The length of the CDR3 is 17 residues. The CDR3 protein is CASRDRRLMSGGDTQYF. The CDR3 DNA follows: TGTGCCAGCCGTGACCGGCGGCTTATGAGTGGTGGGGATACGCAGTATTTT.

This chain uses TRBV27 with TRBJ1-6; D gene ambiguous. V lost 5 bases to trimming and J lost 3 bases, with 8 bases between them. There are 14 residues in the CDR3. Germline values: CDR1 MNHEY, CDR2 SMNVEV (reference sequence). The CDR3 here is CASSIRGYNSPLHF. The CDR3 bases are TGTGCCAGCAGTATACGGGGCTATAATTCACCCCTCCACTTT.

This chain connects TRBV9 to TRBJ1-4, with 7 bases identical to TRBD1. This CDR3 spans 14 amino acids. J lost 3 bases, V lost 6 bases, and 5 bases had no gene match. Germline CDR1 SGDLS, CDR2 YYNGEE. The CDR3 DNA reads TGTGCCAGCACAGGGGGGTCAGCTAATGAAAAACTGTTTTTT. Translating it yields CASTGGSANEKLFF.

This clone was found once. The rearrangement joins TRBV7-9 to TRBJ1-6; 8 nucleotides align to TRBD1. V trimming: 6 bases; J trimming: 7 bases; junction bases outside the gene matches: 8. Per germline, CDR1 SEHNR and CDR2 FQNEAQ (reference sequence). CDR3 length equals 15 residues. The CDR3 nucleotides are TGTGCCAGCAGAAAGACAGGGGAGGGAAATTCACCCCTCCACTTT. Residues: CASRKTGEGNSPLHF.

The V gene is TRBV30, the J gene TRBJ2-3; D possibly corresponds to TRBD2 (6 bases). The CDR3 consists of 10 residues. The ends were cut back, 7 bases at V and 11 bases at J, with 13 bases in the middle. The germline V gene has CDR1 GTSNPN and CDR2 SVGIG (reference sequence). CDR3 DNA: TGTGCCTTTTGGCAGGGAGGGCAGTATTTT. This sequence encodes CAFWQGGQYF.

The chain is built from TRBV30 and TRBJ2-4; 9 nucleotides match TRBD2. V gave up 4 bases and J gave up 9 bases; unmatched junction bases: 7. The length of the CDR3 is 13 residues. From germline, CDR1 is GTSNPN and CDR2 SVGIG (reference sequence). The DNA for the CDR3 is TGTGCCTGGACGGGACTAGCTGGCAGCATTCAGTACTTC. Its protein product is CAWTGLAGSIQYF.

The chain carries TRBV27 and TRBJ2-7, with 8 positions matching TRBD1. With V trimmed by 3 bases and J by 6 bases, 7 bases remained unmatched. The CDR3 runs 14 residues. CDR1 and CDR2 from the germline V gene are MNHEY and SMNVEV (reference sequence). CDR3 amino acids: CASSFGTGGFEQYF. The CDR3 DNA reads TGTGCCAGCAGTTTCGGTACAGGGGGATTCGAGCAGTACTTC.

The chain is built from TRBV7-3 and TRBJ1-2; maybe TRBD1 (6 bases). The germline gives CDR1 SGHTA, CDR2 FQGTGA. This CDR3 has 14 residues. Trimming removed 4 bases at V and 8 bases at J, with 17 bases between. CDR3 bases: TGTGCCAGCAGCTCATTACTCTCAGGGGAGGGCTACACCTTC. Amino acids: CASSSLLSGEGYTF.

The chain uses TRBV30 and TRBJ2-5; 8 bases align to TRBD2. J gave up 7 bases and V 4 bases, and 14 bases lay outside the gene matches. The CDR3 covers 15 residues. The germline V gene has CDR1 GTSNPN and CDR2 SVGIG (reference sequence). CDR3 bases: TGTGCCTGGACGAGGCTAGCGGGCCAAACTGGGACCCAGTACTTC. Protein: CAWTRLAGQTGTQYF.

The chain uses TRBV30 and TRBJ2-7, with 8 positions matching TRBD1. This CDR3 is 17 amino acids long. CDR1 is GTSNPN, CDR2 SVGIG, per germline (reference sequence). The ends lost 3 bases at V and 4 bases at J; junction bases unmatched: 17. CDR3 region: CAWSPHRTGNPFYEQYF. The CDR3, as DNA: TGTGCCTGGAGCCCCCATCGGACAGGGAACCCCTTTTACGAGCAGTACTTC.

The rearrangement links TRBV30 to TRBJ1-2; D is unclear. The CDR3 covers 12 residues. Trimming took 2 bases from V and 8 from J, leaving 12 bases between them. CDR1 is GTSNPN and CDR2 is SVGIG in the germline V gene (reference sequence). The CDR3 DNA follows: TGTGCCTGGAGTTCACAGAGCGGCGGCTACACCTTC. Protein product: CAWSSQSGGYTF.

This clone has just a few counts. CDR3 in amino acids: CASRQGRMNTEAFF. In DNA, the CDR3 is TGTGCCAGTCGACAGGGGCGGATGAACACTGAAGCTTTCTTT. The chain uses TRBV2 and TRBJ1-1; TRBD1 matches at 8 bases. The V gene end was trimmed by 9 bases and the J gene end by 0 bases; junction bases not matched to a gene: 6. The CDR3 has 14 amino acids. Germline CDR1 SNHLY, CDR2 FYNNEI. The entire variable domain, with the rest obtained from reference TRBV2 and TRBJ1-1, is as follows: EPEVTQTPSHQVTQMGQEVILRCVPISNHLYFYWYRQILGQKVEFLVSFYNNEISEKSEIFDDQFSVERPDGSNFTLKIRSTKLEDSAMYFCASRQGRMNTEAFFGQGTRLTVV.